What follows are 23 T cell receptor beta chains derived from one specimen sequenced in a study of blood T cell repertoires in COVID-19. Some clones are missing from TCRdb's copy, which holds only in-frame ones; the method was immunoSEQ multiplex PCR. The sample shows approximately 97,000 clones, about 78% of them seen only once. Material for sequencing was peripheral blood. The receptor set was obtained from a man in his 60s with active or convalescent COVID-19.

In the case of this clone: One end of the junction does not line up with germline, which may come from a read error. V is TRBV5-1 and J is TRBJ2-5; 9 bases match TRBD1. Germline CDR1 and CDR2: SGHRS and YFSETQ. The CDR3 sequence is 15 residues long. In DNA, the CDR3 is TGCGCCAACAGCCGGACAGGGGTCATCCAAGAGACCCAGTACTTC. This translates into CANSRTGVIQETQYF.

V is TRBV28 and J is TRBJ1-2; 10 bases line up with TRBD1. The CDR3 has 17 amino acids. From germline, CDR1 is MDHEN and CDR2 SYDVKM. With V trimmed by 3 bases and J by 4 bases, 11 bases remained unmatched. The CDR3, as DNA: TGTGCCAGCAGTTTTGTCGGGCGACAGGGGGCCAGCTATGGCTACACCTTC. It yields the protein CASSFVGRQGASYGYTF.

The chain recombines TRBV6-5 with TRBJ2-7; 7 bases map to TRBD2. In germline, CDR1 is MNHEY, CDR2 SVGAGI. V shed 0 bases and J 6 bases; nucleotides not matched to a gene: 5. The CDR3 consists of 14 residues. In nucleotides, the CDR3 is TGTGCCAGCAGTTACTCGAGACTAGCTTCCGAGCAGTACTTC. Amino acids: CASSYSRLASEQYF.

The V and J genes are TRBV7-9 and TRBJ2-1, with D possibly being TRBD1 (5 bases). CDR1 SEHNR and CDR2 FQNEAQ come from the germline V gene (reference sequence). V was cut by 5 bases and J by 10 bases, with 24 bases left in between. The CDR3 is 16 residues long. The DNA for the CDR3 is TGTGCCAGCAGCAATTTAGCAGGGCTCGAGGCCTTCGAGCAGTTCTTC. It yields the protein CASSNLAGLEAFEQFF.

The rearrangement links TRBV6-6 to TRBJ2-7, with TRBD1 matching over 10 bases. From germline, CDR1 is MNHNY and CDR2 SVGAGI (reference sequence). The ends lost 2 bases at V and 5 bases at J; junction bases unmatched: 3. The CDR3 length is 14 residues. The CDR3 DNA follows: TGTGCCAGCAGTTACAGGACAGGGGGAGACGAGCAGTACGTC. Its translation is CASSYRTGGDEQYV.

V usage is TRBV7-2 and J usage is TRBJ1-3; tentatively, D is TRBD1 (5 bases). The germline gives CDR1 SGHTA, CDR2 FQGNSA. The CDR3 consists of 15 residues. V lost 3 bases and J 0 bases, leaving 9 bases between the germline ends. The CDR3 nucleotides are TGTGCCAGCAGCTTCGGGACTGCCTCTGGAAACACCATATATTTT. It encodes CASSFGTASGNTIYF.

The rearrangement uses TRBV18 and TRBJ2-5; maybe TRBD2 (7 bases). There are 14 residues in the CDR3. Trimming pared 8 bases from V and 4 bases from J, leaving 17 bases between. Germline loops: CDR1 KGHSH, CDR2 LQKENI. CDR3 bases: TGTGCCAGCGCTGCGGGCGGGGGCAGAGAGACCCAGTACTTC. Its protein product is CASAAGGGRETQYF. The full variable domain, completed using reference TRBV18 and TRBJ2-5, is NAGVMQNPRHLVRRRGQEARLRCSPMKGHSHVYWYRQLPEEGLKFMVYLQKENIIDESGMPKERFSAEFPKEGPSILRIQQVVRGDSAAYFCASAAGGGRETQYFGPGTRLLVL.

The rearrangement links TRBV7-2 to TRBJ2-1; TRBD2 matches 10 bases. The V gene end was trimmed by 1 base and the J gene end by 5 bases; junction bases not matched to a gene: 11. CDR1 and CDR2 from the germline V gene are SGHTA and FQGNSA. The CDR3 consists of 18 residues. CDR3 region: CASSLVATSGPGDNEQFF. Here the CDR3 DNA reads TGTGCCAGCAGCTTAGTTGCGACTAGCGGGCCTGGCGACAATGAGCAGTTCTTC. The entire variable domain, with the rest obtained from reference TRBV7-2 and TRBJ2-1, is as follows: GAGVSQSPSNKVTEKGKDVELRCDPISGHTALYWYRQSLGQGLEFLIYFQGNSAPDKSGLPSDRFSAERTGGSVSTLTIQRTQQEDSAVYLCASSLVATSGPGDNEQFFGPGTRLTVL.

The V call is TRBV12-3 or TRBV12-4, the J call TRBJ1-3; D remains unclear. V was clipped by 6 bases and J by 4 bases, with 7 bases between them. The CDR3 is 12 residues long. Here the CDR3 DNA reads TGTGCCAGCAGACATGGCGGAAACACCATATATTTT. This translates into CASRHGGNTIYF.

V and J are TRBV12-3 or TRBV12-4 and TRBJ2-5; D remains ambiguous. Trimming pared 6 bases from V and 5 bases from J, leaving 13 bases between. This CDR3 region has 13 residues. The CDR3 loop reads CASSPYRAETQYF. CDR3 coding DNA: TGTGCCAGCAGCCCCTATCGAGCGGAGACCCAGTACTTC.

The V gene is TRBV10-2, the J gene TRBJ2-7; 7 bases fit TRBD1. The CDR3 totals 14 residues. The germline gives CDR1 WSHSY, CDR2 SAAADI. V lost 0 bases to trimming and J lost 9 bases; unmatched junction nucleotides: 8. CDR3 DNA sequence: TGCGCCAGCAGTGAGTCGAGAGGGGGCAATGGGCAGTACGTC. Translation gives CASSESRGGNGQYV.

This clone showed up just once. This chain links TRBV6-5 with TRBJ2-1, with D unresolved. The CDR3 is 13 residues long. The germline CDR1 and CDR2 sequences are MNHEY and SVGAGI. V was clipped by 8 bases and J by 8 bases, with 16 bases between them. The chain's CDR3 is CASPAPWADEQFF. In nucleotides, the CDR3 is TGTGCCAGCCCTGCCCCCTGGGCAGATGAGCAGTTCTTC.

The rearrangement uses TRBV12-3 or TRBV12-4 and TRBJ1-1, with 7 nucleotides matching TRBD1. The CDR3 extends over 13 amino acids. With V trimmed by 5 bases and J by 4 bases, 4 bases remained unmatched. The CDR3 loop reads CASSEQGTTEAFF. The CDR3 DNA sequence: TGTGCCAGCAGTGAACAGGGGACCACTGAAGCTTTCTTT.

This chain connects TRBV13 to TRBJ1-6; TRBD1 matches 7 bases. V lost 4 bases to trimming and J lost 9 bases; unmatched junction nucleotides: 6. Germline V CDR1 and CDR2: PRHDT, FYEKMQ (reference sequence). CDR3 length: 14 residues. The CDR3 sequence is CASSSTGAASPLHF. DNA for the CDR3: TGTGCCAGCAGCTCCACAGGGGCCGCTTCACCCCTCCACTTT.

DNA for the CDR3: TGTGCCAGCAGTTACAAACCCTCTAGAGGGAGCCGCACAGATACGCAGTATTTT. Its translation: CASSYKPSRGSRTDTQYF. This chain connects TRBV27 to TRBJ2-3, with a possible D match to TRBD2 (5 bases). V was pared by 4 bases and J by 1 base, with 21 bases between. This CDR3 is 18 amino acids long. Germline V lookup: CDR1 MNHEY, CDR2 SMNVEV (reference sequence).

The gene calls are TRBV9 and TRBJ2-3; 9 nucleotides match TRBD2. With 0 bases clipped from V and 6 bases from J, the junction kept 8 bases outside the gene matches. CDR3 length equals 16 residues. Germline values: CDR1 SGDLS, CDR2 YYNGEE. Here the CDR3 reads CASSVVGAGGADTQYF. The CDR3, as DNA: TGTGCCAGCAGCGTAGTAGGAGCGGGAGGTGCGGATACGCAGTATTTT. The full variable domain, its missing parts supplied by reference TRBV9 and TRBJ2-3, is DSGVTQTPKHLITATGQRVTLRCSPRSGDLSVYWYQQSLDQGLQFLIQYYNGEERAKGNILERFSAQQFPDLHSELNLSSLELGDSALYFCASSVVGAGGADTQYFGPGTRLTVL.

The chain is built from TRBV5-5 and TRBJ2-4, with a tentative D call TRBD1 (6 bases). The CDR3 length is 14 residues. Trimming pared 0 bases from V and 6 bases from J, leaving 10 bases between. The germline V gene has CDR1 SGHKS and CDR2 YYEKEE (reference sequence). The CDR3 loop reads CASSLEGVGNIQYF. The CDR3 DNA follows: TGTGCCAGCAGCTTGGAGGGGGTAGGAAACATTCAGTACTTC. The full variable domain, rest sourced from reference TRBV5-5 and TRBJ2-4, is DAGVTQSPTHLIKTRGQQVTLRCSPISGHKSVSWYQQVLGQGPQFIFQYYEKEERGRGNFPDRFSARQFPNYSSELNVNALLLGDSALYLCASSLEGVGNIQYFGAGTRLSVL.

V gene TRBV3-1 (or the pseudogene TRBV3-2) combines with J gene TRBJ2-2; possibly TRBD2 for D (6 bases). The CDR3 spans 12 residues. Trimming stripped 7 bases from V and 6 bases from J, with 9 bases between. Germline CDR1 LGHDT, CDR2 YNNKEL (reference sequence). The CDR3 loop reads CASKSGPGELFF. CDR3 coding DNA: TGTGCCAGCAAAAGCGGGCCCGGGGAGCTGTTTTTT.

The chain carries TRBV3-1 (or the pseudogene TRBV3-2) and TRBJ2-1, with 16 bases fitting TRBD2. The V gene's germline CDR1 is LGHDT and CDR2 YNNKEL (reference sequence). Losses at the gene ends were 0 bases for V and 9 bases for J; bases not matched to a gene: 5. The CDR3 is 17 residues long. DNA of the CDR3: TGTGCCAGCAGCCAAGACGGGACTAGCGGGAGGGCCGCTGAGCAGTTCTTC. This sequence encodes CASSQDGTSGRAAEQFF.

This clone appeared many times. The rearrangement uses TRBV7-2 and TRBJ1-6, with TRBD1 matching over 10 bases. The CDR3 is 12 residues long. J gave up 9 bases and V 10 bases, and 3 bases lay outside the gene matches. In germline, CDR1 is SGHTA, CDR2 FQGNSA. CDR3 bases: TGTGCCACCAGGACAGGGGGTTCACCCCTCCACTTT. Amino acid sequence: CATRTGGSPLHF.

The chain has TRBV2 and TRBJ2-7, with a weak D call TRBD2 (5 bases). Trimming took 3 bases from V and 0 from J, leaving 9 bases between them. CDR3 size: 14 residues. Germline loops: CDR1 SNHLY, CDR2 FYNNEI. The CDR3 protein is CASSDGVLSYEQYV. For the CDR3, the DNA is TGTGCCAGCAGTGACGGGGTCCTCTCCTACGAGCAGTACGTC.

The V call is TRBV6-2 or TRBV6-3, the J call TRBJ2-7; 8 positions agree with TRBD2. With 4 bases clipped from V and 5 bases from J, the junction kept 10 bases outside the gene matches. Germline assignment: CDR1 MNHEY and CDR2 SVGEGT. The CDR3 is 15 amino acids. CDR3 protein: CASSSSGTRLNEQYV. DNA of the CDR3: TGTGCCAGCAGTTCCTCCGGGACTAGGCTGAACGAGCAGTACGTC.

This rearrangement joins TRBV6-1 to TRBJ2-3; 7 bases fit TRBD1. V was pared by 2 bases and J by 6 bases, with 11 bases of the junction left unmatched. Germline CDR1 and CDR2: MNHNS and SASEGT. The CDR3 is 16 residues long. CDR3 bases: TGTGCCAGCAGTGAAACTGGGTCAGGGGGAAGGGATACGCAGTATTTT. As protein: CASSETGSGGRDTQYF.